This T cell receptor beta chain originates from a study of blood T cells in healthy people across ages. Study-wide results and caveats: From one million sequenced T cells, diversity estimates were lower bounds.

It was with a sample-barcoded 5' primer and a J-beta primer mix that a second PCR of roughly 7 to 12 cycles was run. Every molecule of cDNA carried a tag from a template-switch adaptor with 12 random nucleotides. In TCRdb, the 5' RACE reads were re-called with MiXCR into one record per CDR3 protein. The sample includes 1.8 million or so distinct CDR3 sequences, around 40% of them seen just once. The table lists this clonotype with a few counts. Antigen unknown. The germline gives CDR1 LNHNV, CDR2 YYDKDF (reference sequence). The CDR3 loop spans 15 amino acids. V lost 6 bases, J lost 5 bases, and 14 bases lay in between. In terms of origin and age, donors were healthy Caucasian individuals from Russia aged about 6 to 90.

This chain connects TRBV15 to TRBJ1-6; D remains ambiguous. This receptor was obtained from a human donor in good health. Material for sequencing was blood. The CDR3, as DNA: TGTGCCACCAGTCTAGTATCGGCAAATAATTCACCCCTCCACTTT. Protein product: CATSLVSANNSPLHF. Drawing the rest from reference TRBV15 and TRBJ1-6, the complete variable domain is DAMVIQNPRYQVTQFGKPVTLSCSQTLNHNVMYWYQQKSSQAPKLLFHYYDKDFNNEADTPDNFQSRRPNTSFCFLDIRSPGLGDTAMYLCATSLVSANNSPLHFGNGTRLTVT.